Each of the 5 T cell receptor beta chains below was sequenced from the same sample in a study of tumor-infiltrating lymphocytes in localized non-small cell lung cancer. Clones were sequenced by immunoSEQ multiplex PCR, and TCRdb holds only the in-frame ones, with some missing. The profile covers under 10,000 clones, with roughly 78% appearing a single time and under 15% taken by the ten largest. The sequenced sample was lung tumor tissue. The receptors originated from a human donor with non-small cell lung cancer.

The chain carries TRBV5-1 and TRBJ2-3; D remains unclear. The CDR3 runs 15 residues. V lost 3 bases and J lost 0, with 11 bases in between. The germline CDR1 and CDR2 sequences are SGHRS and YFSETQ. CDR3 sequence reads: CASSSKLSSTDTQYF. CDR3 nucleotide sequence: TGCGCCAGCAGCTCCAAGTTATCTAGCACAGATACGCAGTATTTT. The whole variable domain, filled in from reference TRBV5-1 and TRBJ2-3, reads KAGVTQTPRYLIKTRGQQVTLSCSPISGHRSVSWYQQTPGQGLQFLFEYFSETQRNKGNFPGRFSGRQFSNSRSEMNVSTLELGDSALYLCASSSKLSSTDTQYFGPGTRLTVL.

V is TRBV4-2 and J is TRBJ1-4, with D tentatively TRBD1 (5 bases). The CDR3 totals 16 residues. Between the trimmed V and J ends, which lost 3 bases and 8 bases, there was a span of 19 bases. Germline V lookup: CDR1 LGHNA, CDR2 YNFKEQ. DNA of the CDR3: TGTGCCAGCAGCCACTCGCAAGGGGTTGTAGAGGAAAAACTGTTTTTT. Translating gives CASSHSQGVVEEKLFF.

This clone has just a few counts. V and J are TRBV19 and TRBJ1-1; perhaps TRBD1 as D (5 bases). The CDR3 has 10 residues. V lost 5 bases and J 11 bases, leaving 9 bases between the germline ends. Germline V CDR1 and CDR2: LNHDA, SQIVND (reference sequence). The CDR3 is CASSQGTAFF. The CDR3 bases are TGTGCCAGTAGTCAGGGCACCGCTTTCTTT.

This clone was counted once. This chain connects TRBV19 to TRBJ2-5; 10 bases are shared with TRBD1. The J call may be faulty, since TRBJ2-7 better matches the DNA end. This CDR3 has 14 amino acids. The germline gives CDR1 LNHDA, CDR2 SQIVND (reference sequence). DNA for the CDR3: TGTGCCAGTAGTATGACAGGGGGCATCTACGAGCAGTACTTC. Protein: CASSMTGGIYEQYF.

The CDR3 here is CASSLTDGEAFF. DNA for the CDR3: TGTGCCAGCAGTTTAACTGATGGTGAAGCTTTCTTT. V gene TRBV27 combines with J gene TRBJ1-1, with D hard to call. CDR3 length: 12 residues. Deletions cut 2 bases from V and 7 bases from J, with 8 bases between. Germline V gene lookup returns CDR1 MNHEY and CDR2 SMNVEV (reference sequence).